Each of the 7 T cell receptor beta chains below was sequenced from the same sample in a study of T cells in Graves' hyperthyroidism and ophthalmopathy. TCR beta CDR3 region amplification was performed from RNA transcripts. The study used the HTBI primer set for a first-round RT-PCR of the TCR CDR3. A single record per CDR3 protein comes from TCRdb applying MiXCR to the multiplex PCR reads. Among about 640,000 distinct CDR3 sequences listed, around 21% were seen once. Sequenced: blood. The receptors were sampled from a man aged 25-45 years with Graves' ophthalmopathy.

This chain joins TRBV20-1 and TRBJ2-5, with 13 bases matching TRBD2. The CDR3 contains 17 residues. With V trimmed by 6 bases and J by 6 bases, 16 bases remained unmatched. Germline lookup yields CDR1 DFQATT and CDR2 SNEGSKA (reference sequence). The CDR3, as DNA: TGCAGTGCCACCCCTCTCGGACTAGCGGGAGTTTCGAAGACCCAGTACTTC. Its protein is CSATPLGLAGVSKTQYF.

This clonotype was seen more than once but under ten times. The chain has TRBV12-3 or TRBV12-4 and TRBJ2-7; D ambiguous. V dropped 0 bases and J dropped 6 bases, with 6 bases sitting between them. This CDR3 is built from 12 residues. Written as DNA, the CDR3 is TGTGCCAGCAGTTTAGCAATGGGCGAGCAGTACTTC. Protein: CASSLAMGEQYF.

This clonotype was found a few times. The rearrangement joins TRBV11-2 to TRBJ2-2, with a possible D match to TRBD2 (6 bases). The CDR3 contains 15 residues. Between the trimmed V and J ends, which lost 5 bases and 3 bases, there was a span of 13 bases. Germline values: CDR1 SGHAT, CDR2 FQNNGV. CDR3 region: CASSGREKYTGELFF. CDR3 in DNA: TGTGCCAGCAGCGGACGGGAGAAGTACACCGGGGAGCTGTTTTTT.

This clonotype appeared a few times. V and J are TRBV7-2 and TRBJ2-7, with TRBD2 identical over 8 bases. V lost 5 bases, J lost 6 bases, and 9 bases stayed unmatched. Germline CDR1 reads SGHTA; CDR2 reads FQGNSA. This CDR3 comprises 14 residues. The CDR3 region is CASSPNSGKGEQYF. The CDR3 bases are TGTGCCAGCAGCCCCAATAGCGGGAAGGGCGAGCAGTACTTC.

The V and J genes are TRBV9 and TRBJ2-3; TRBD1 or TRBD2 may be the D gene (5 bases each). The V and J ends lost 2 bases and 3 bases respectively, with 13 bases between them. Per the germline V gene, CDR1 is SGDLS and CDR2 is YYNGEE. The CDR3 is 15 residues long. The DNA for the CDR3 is TGTGCCAGCAGCGTTAAGGGGACGAGGACAGATACGCAGTATTTT. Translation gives CASSVKGTRTDTQYF.

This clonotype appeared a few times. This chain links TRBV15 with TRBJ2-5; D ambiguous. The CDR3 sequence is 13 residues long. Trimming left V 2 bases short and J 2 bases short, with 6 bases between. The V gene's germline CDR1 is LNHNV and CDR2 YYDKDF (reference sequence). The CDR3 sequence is CATSRQPQETQYF. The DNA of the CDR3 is TGTGCCACCAGCAGACAGCCACAAGAGACCCAGTACTTC. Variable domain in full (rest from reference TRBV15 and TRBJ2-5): DAMVIQNPRYQVTQFGKPVTLSCSQTLNHNVMYWYQQKSSQAPKLLFHYYDKDFNNEADTPDNFQSRRPNTSFCFLDIRSPGLGDTAMYLCATSRQPQETQYFGPGTRLLVL.

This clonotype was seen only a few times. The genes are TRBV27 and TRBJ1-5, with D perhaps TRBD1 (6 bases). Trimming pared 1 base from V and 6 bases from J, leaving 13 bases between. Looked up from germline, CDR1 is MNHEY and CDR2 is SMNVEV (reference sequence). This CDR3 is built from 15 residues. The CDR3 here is CASSLLGDNFQPQHF. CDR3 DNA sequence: TGTGCCAGCAGTTTATTGGGGGACAATTTTCAGCCCCAGCATTTT.